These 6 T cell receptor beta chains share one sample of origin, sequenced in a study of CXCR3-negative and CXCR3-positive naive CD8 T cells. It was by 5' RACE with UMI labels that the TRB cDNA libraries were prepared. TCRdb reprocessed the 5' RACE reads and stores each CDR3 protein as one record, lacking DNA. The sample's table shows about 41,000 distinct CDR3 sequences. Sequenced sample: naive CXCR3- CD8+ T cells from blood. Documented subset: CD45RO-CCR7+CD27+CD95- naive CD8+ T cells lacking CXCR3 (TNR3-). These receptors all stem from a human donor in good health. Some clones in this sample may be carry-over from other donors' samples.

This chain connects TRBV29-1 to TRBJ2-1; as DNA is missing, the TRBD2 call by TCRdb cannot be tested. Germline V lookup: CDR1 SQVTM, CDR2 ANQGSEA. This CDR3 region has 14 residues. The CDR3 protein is CSLQNIGSRNEQFF.

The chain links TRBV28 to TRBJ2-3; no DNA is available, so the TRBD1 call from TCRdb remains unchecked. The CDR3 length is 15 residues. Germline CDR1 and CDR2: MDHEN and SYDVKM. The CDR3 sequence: CASRETGARLDTQYF.

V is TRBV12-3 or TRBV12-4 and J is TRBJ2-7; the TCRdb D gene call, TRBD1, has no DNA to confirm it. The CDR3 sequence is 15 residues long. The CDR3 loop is CASSPTGQGSYEQYF.

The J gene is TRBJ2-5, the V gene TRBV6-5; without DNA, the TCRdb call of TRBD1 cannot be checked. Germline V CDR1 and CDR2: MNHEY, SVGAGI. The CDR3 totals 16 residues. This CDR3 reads CASSYSSQGSGETQYF.

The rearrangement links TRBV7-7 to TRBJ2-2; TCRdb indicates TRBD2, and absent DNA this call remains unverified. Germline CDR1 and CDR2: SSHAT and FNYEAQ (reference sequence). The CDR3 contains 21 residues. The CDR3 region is CASSLGLLSGGPKMNTGELFF.

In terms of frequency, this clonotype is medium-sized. This CDR3 is CASSYSPQDRAYEQYF. The chain employs TRBV6-2 or TRBV6-3 and TRBJ2-7; as DNA is missing, the TRBD1 call by TCRdb cannot be tested. CDR3 length equals 16 residues. From germline, CDR1 is MNHEY and CDR2 SVGEGT.